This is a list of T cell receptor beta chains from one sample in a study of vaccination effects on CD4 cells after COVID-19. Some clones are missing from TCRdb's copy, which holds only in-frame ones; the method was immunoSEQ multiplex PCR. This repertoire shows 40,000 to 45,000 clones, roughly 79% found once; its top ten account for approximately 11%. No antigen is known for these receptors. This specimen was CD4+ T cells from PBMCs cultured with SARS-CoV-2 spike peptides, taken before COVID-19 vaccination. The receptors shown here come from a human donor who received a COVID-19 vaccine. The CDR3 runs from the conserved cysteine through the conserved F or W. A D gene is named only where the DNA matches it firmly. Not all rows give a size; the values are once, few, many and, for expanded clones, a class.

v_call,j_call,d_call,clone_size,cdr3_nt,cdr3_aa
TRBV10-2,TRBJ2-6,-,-,TGCGCCAGCAGTGAGTCGGGTAGGGCCAACGTCCTGACTTTC,CASSESGRANVLTF
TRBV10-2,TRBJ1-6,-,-,TGCGCCAGCGAGGTGGGGGTAGGATCACCCCTCCACTTT,CASEVGVGSPLHF
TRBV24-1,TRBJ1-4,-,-,TGTGCCACCAGTGATGGACAGCCTAATGAAAAACTGTTTTTT,CATSDGQPNEKLFF
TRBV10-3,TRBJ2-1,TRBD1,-,TGTGCCATCGGCAAACAGGGGGCATCTGGCAATGAGCAGTTCTTC,CAIGKQGASGNEQFF
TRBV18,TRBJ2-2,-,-,TGTGCCAGCTCACCACAGAACACCGGGGAGCTGTTTTTT,CASSPQNTGELFF
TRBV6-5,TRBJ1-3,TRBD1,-,TGTGCCACCTCAGGGGGTTACTCTGGAAACACCATATATTTT,CATSGGYSGNTIYF
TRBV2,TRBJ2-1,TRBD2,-,TGTGCCAGCAGAAAACTAGCGGGGGCAGGGGGTGAGCAGTTCTTC,CASRKLAGAGGEQFF
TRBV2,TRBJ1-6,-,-,TGTGCCAGCAGGGGTGGTGGACAGAATAATTCACCCCTCCACTTT,CASRGGGQNNSPLHF
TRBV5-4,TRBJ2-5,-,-,TGTGCCAGCAGTCTAGGGGGGCCCCTTCAAGAGACCCAGTACTTC,CASSLGGPLQETQYF
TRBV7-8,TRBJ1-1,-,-,TGTGCCAGCAGCTTAGATCAGGGTGGGAACACTGAAGCTTTCTTT,CASSLDQGGNTEAFF
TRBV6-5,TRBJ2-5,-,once,TGTGCCAGCAGCGGGGACTTGAGCCAAGAGACCCAGTACTTC,CASSGDLSQETQYF
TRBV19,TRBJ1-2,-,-,TGTGCCAGTAGTACCTCGGTAGGGATCGGCTATGGCTACACCTTC,CASSTSVGIGYGYTF
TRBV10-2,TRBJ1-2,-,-,TGCGCCAGCAGCCTGGGAACAGTTAACTATGGCTACACCTTC,CASSLGTVNYGYTF
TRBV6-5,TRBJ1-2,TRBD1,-,TGTGCCAGCATGGCGACAGGGAACTATGGCTACACCTTC,CASMATGNYGYTF
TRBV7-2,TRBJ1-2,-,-,TGTGCCAGCAGCCCAGATGGGGGAAGGGGCTACACCTTC,CASSPDGGRGYTF
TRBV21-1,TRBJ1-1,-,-,TGTGCCAGCAGTCGACAGGGTCAAGCTTTCTTT,CASSRQGQAFF
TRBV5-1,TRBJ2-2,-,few,TGCGCCAGCAGCTTAAACACCGGGGAGCTGTTTTTT,CASSLNTGELFF
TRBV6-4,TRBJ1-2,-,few,TGTGCCAGCAGTGACCCTAACTATGGCTACACCTTC,CASSDPNYGYTF
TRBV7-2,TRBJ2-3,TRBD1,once,TGTGCCAGCAGCTACGGACAGGGGAAGTTTGGAGATACGCAGTATTTT,CASSYGQGKFGDTQYF
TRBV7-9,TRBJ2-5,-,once,TGTGCCAGCAGCTTCTTGGGGACTGAGACCCAGTACTTC,CASSFLGTETQYF
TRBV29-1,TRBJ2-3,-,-,TGCAGCGTTGAATGGAACCCAAGCACAGATACGCAGTATTTT,CSVEWNPSTDTQYF
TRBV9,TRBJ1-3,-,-,TGTGCCAGCAGCGTAGAGGCGTCGCGAGGAGCTGGAAACACCATATATTTT,CASSVEASRGAGNTIYF
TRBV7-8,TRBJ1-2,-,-,TGTGCCAGCAGCTTAACAGGAGTTAACTATGGCTACACCTTC,CASSLTGVNYGYTF
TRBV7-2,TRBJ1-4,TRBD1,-,TGTGCCAGCAGCATAGACAGGGGGCGCGAAAAACTGTTTTTT,CASSIDRGREKLFF
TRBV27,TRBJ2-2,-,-,TGTGCCAGCAGCCGGATCGAAATCGGGGAGCTGTTTTTT,CASSRIEIGELFF
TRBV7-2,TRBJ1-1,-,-,TGTGCCAGCAGCTTAGTGTGGAACACTGAAGCTTTCTTT,CASSLVWNTEAFF
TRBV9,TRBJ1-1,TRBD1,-,TGTGCCAGCAGCGTAGTGGGACAGGCATTGGGCACGGAAGCTTTCTTT,CASSVVGQALGTEAFF
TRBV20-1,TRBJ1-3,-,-,TGCAGTGCTAGTTTGCCCTCTGGAAACACCATATATTTT,CSASLPSGNTIYF
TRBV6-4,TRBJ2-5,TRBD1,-,TGTGCCAGCAGTCCACGGGACAGGGGGCAGGAGACCCAGTACTTC,CASSPRDRGQETQYF
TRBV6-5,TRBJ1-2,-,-,TGTGCCAGCAGGCCTGGGGAGGACAAGCAGCATGGCTACACCTTC,CASRPGEDKQHGYTF
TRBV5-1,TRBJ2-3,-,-,TGCGCCAGCAGCTTGGCCGCGGCGGCGTCAGATACGCAGTATTTT,CASSLAAAASDTQYF
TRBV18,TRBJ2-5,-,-,TGTGCCAGCTCACCACCGGGAAGGGCGGAGACCCAGTACTTC,CASSPPGRAETQYF
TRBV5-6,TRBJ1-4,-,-,TGTGCCAGCAGCCCAAAACACAGAAATGAAAAACTGTTTTTT,CASSPKHRNEKLFF
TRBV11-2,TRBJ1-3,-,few,TGTGCCAGCAGCTTAACGGGGGGTGGAAACACCATATATTTT,CASSLTGGGNTIYF
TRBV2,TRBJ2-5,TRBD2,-,TGTGCCAGCAGTGGATCAAGCGGGGGTCCCGCTCAGTACTTC,CASSGSSGGPAQYF
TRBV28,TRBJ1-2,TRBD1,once,TGTGCCAGCAGTCCCCCGGGACAGGCCTACGGCTACACCTTC,CASSPPGQAYGYTF
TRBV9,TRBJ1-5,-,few,TGTGCCAGCAGCGTAGATAGGGACAATCAGCCCCAGCATTTT,CASSVDRDNQPQHF
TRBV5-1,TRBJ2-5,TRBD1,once,TGCGCCAGCAGGGAGACAGGGGGCCGAGGGGAGACCCAGTACTTC,CASRETGGRGETQYF
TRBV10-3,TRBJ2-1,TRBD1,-,TGTGCCATCAGTGGGACAGGGGATTACAATGAGCAGTTCTTC,CAISGTGDYNEQFF
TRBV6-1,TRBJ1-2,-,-,TGTGCCAGCAGTGACTTTCTAATTAACGCAGGGATCTACTATGGCTACACCTTC,CASSDFLINAGIYYGYTF
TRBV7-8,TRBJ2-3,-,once,TGTGCCAGCAGCTACACTTCTTCCAGCACAGATACGCAGTATTTT,CASSYTSSSTDTQYF